These 12 T cell receptor beta chains were all obtained from the same sample, sequenced in a study of T cells after yellow fever vaccination. TCRdb called the 5' RACE reads again in MiXCR, with one record for every CDR3 protein. The sample includes about 300,000 distinct CDR3 sequences, approximately 8% of them seen just once. The sequencing used CD4+ T cells sorted from PBMCs, collected 5 days after the yellow fever booster vaccination. These receptors originate from a man younger than 35 who received the YFV17D yellow fever vaccine.

The V and J genes are TRBV5-4 and TRBJ2-3; TRBD2 might be the D (6 bases). V lost 1 base to trimming and J lost 0 bases, with 12 bases between them. CDR1 is SGHNT and CDR2 is YYREEE in the germline V gene (reference sequence). This CDR3 has 16 amino acids. For the CDR3, the DNA is TGTGCCAGCAGCTTGTTGGGGGGATCTAGCACAGATACGCAGTATTTT. This codes for CASSLLGGSSTDTQYF.

The chain is built from TRBV12-3 or TRBV12-4 and TRBJ1-5; D may be TRBD1 (6 bases). V lost 3 bases, J lost 0 bases, and 9 bases lay in between. The CDR3 covers 15 residues. CDR3 protein: CASSFGQYSNQPQHF. CDR3 DNA sequence: TGTGCCAGCAGTTTCGGACAGTATAGCAATCAGCCCCAGCATTTT.

This clonotype was seen at least ten times. The rearrangement links TRBV28 to TRBJ2-7; TRBD1 agrees at 7 bases. This CDR3 is built from 14 residues. Trimming removed 6 bases from V and 6 bases from J; junction bases left unmatched: 11. Germline V gene sequence: CDR1 MDHEN, CDR2 SYDVKM. The CDR3 DNA reads as TGTGCCAGCAGACCGGGACAGCTAAGTCTCGAGCAGTACGTC. As protein: CASRPGQLSLEQYV.

The sample holds many counts of this clonotype. The chain uses TRBV5-1 and TRBJ2-7; 9 bases agree with TRBD1. Germline V gene sequence: CDR1 SGHRS, CDR2 YFSETQ. The CDR3 loop spans 15 amino acids. J lost 2 bases, V lost 4 bases, and 7 bases had no gene match. CDR3: CASSARQGEAYEQYF. The CDR3 DNA follows: TGCGCCAGCAGCGCCCGACAGGGGGAGGCCTACGAGCAGTACTTC.

The chain employs TRBV7-2 and TRBJ2-5, with D perhaps TRBD2 (5 bases). This CDR3 comprises 13 residues. The germline gives CDR1 SGHTA, CDR2 FQGNSA. Trimming removed 0 bases from V and 7 bases from J, with 9 bases in between. In DNA form, the CDR3 reads TGTGCCAGCAGCTTAGCCGGGGTAGGGACCCAGTACTTC. Translated, it gives CASSLAGVGTQYF.

The rearrangement uses TRBV5-5 and TRBJ2-1; 9 bases map to TRBD1. The germline CDR1 and CDR2 sequences are SGHKS and YYEKEE (reference sequence). CDR3 length: 15 amino acids. With 3 bases clipped from V and 10 bases from J, the junction kept 11 bases outside the gene matches. The CDR3 reads CASSWTDRGPGEQFF. CDR3 nucleotides: TGTGCCAGCAGCTGGACGGACAGGGGTCCTGGGGAGCAGTTCTTC. Full variable domain (outside the CDR3, taken from reference TRBV5-5 and TRBJ2-1): DAGVTQSPTHLIKTRGQQVTLRCSPISGHKSVSWYQQVLGQGPQFIFQYYEKEERGRGNFPDRFSARQFPNYSSELNVNALLLGDSALYLCASSWTDRGPGEQFFGPGTRLTVL.

This clonotype turned up a few times. This chain joins TRBV12-5 and TRBJ2-3; perhaps D is TRBD1 or TRBD2 (5 bases each). Germline CDR1 reads LGHNT; CDR2 reads FRNRAP. The CDR3 is 14 amino acids. Trimming cost V 4 bases and J 2 bases, with 10 bases left between them. The CDR3 DNA reads as TGTGCTAGTGGTTACGGGGACCCCACAGATACGCAGTATTTT. It specifies CASGYGDPTDTQYF.

The CDR3 region is CSADGSTLAKNIQYF. CDR3 in DNA: TGCAGTGCGGACGGCTCCACCCTAGCCAAAAACATTCAGTACTTC. V and J are TRBV20-1 and TRBJ2-4; the D is unclear. Trimming stripped 6 bases from V and 0 bases from J, with 15 bases between. CDR3 length: 15 residues. From germline, CDR1 is DFQATT and CDR2 SNEGSKA (reference sequence).

The CDR3 nucleotides read TGCGCCAGCAGCCAAGATTCCTCGGGGGAGACCCAGTACTTC. Protein sequence: CASSQDSSGETQYF. V and J are TRBV4-3 and TRBJ2-5; TRBD2 might be the D (5 bases). Germline assignment: CDR1 LGHNA and CDR2 YSLEER. The CDR3 covers 14 residues. Deletions cut 0 bases from V and 5 bases from J, with 10 bases between.

This chain links TRBV19 with TRBJ2-7; D is tentatively TRBD1 or TRBD2 (5 bases each). The CDR3 sequence is 16 residues long. Trimming took 1 base from V and 4 from J, leaving 17 bases between them. CDR1 and CDR2 from the germline V gene are LNHDA and SQIVND (reference sequence). The DNA for the CDR3 is TGTGCCAGTAGTATAGGGGCTCGGGGCAGGATGTACGAGCAGTACTTC. Translated: CASSIGARGRMYEQYF.

This clonotype occurred a few times. This chain joins TRBV3-1 and TRBJ2-7, with D uncertain. V dropped 8 bases and J dropped 4 bases, with 6 bases sitting between them. Germline CDR1 LGHDT, CDR2 YNNKEL (reference sequence). The CDR3 is 10 residues long. This CDR3 reads CASGSYEQYV. As DNA, the CDR3 is TGTGCCAGCGGATCGTACGAGCAGTACGTC.

This clonotype was picked up a small number of times. This chain joins TRBV9 and TRBJ1-2, with D possibly TRBD1 on 6 matching bases. V was shortened by 0 bases and J by 4 bases, with 10 bases between the two germline ends. Germline V gives CDR1 SGDLS, CDR2 YYNGEE. There are 14 residues in the CDR3. The CDR3: CASSVDQGSYGYTF. As DNA, the CDR3 is TGTGCCAGCAGCGTAGATCAGGGGAGCTATGGCTACACCTTC. The full variable domain, rest sourced from reference TRBV9 and TRBJ1-2, is DSGVTQTPKHLITATGQRVTLRCSPRSGDLSVYWYQQSLDQGLQFLIQYYNGEERAKGNILERFSAQQFPDLHSELNLSSLELGDSALYFCASSVDQGSYGYTFGSGTRLTVV.